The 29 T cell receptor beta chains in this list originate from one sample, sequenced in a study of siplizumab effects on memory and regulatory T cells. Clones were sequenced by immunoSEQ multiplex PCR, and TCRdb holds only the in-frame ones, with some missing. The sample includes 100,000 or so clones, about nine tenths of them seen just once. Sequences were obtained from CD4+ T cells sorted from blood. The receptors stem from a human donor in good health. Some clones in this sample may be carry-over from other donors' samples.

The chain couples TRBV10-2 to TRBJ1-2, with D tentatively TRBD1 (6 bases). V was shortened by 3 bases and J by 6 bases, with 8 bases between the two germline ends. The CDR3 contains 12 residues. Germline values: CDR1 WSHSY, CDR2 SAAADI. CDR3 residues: CASSDRGNGYTF. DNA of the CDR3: TGCGCCAGCAGTGACAGGGGTAATGGCTACACCTTC.

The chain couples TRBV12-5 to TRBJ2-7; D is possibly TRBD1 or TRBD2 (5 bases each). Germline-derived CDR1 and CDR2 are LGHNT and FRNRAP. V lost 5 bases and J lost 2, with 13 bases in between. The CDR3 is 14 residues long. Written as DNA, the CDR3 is TGTGCTAGTGGTAGAGGGGACGGGGCCTACGAGCAGTACTTC. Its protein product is CASGRGDGAYEQYF.

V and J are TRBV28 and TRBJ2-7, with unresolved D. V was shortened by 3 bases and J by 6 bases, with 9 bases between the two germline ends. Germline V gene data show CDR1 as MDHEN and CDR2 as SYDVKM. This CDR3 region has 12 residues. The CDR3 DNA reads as TGTGCCAGCAGTTTCCTCTGGGGCGAGCAGTACTTC. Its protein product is CASSFLWGEQYF.

CDR3 residues: CASKTRDTGELFF. As DNA, the CDR3 is TGTGCCAGCAAAACTAGGGACACCGGGGAGCTGTTTTTT. The V gene is TRBV19, the J gene TRBJ2-2, with a tentative D call TRBD2 (5 bases). Germline V gene lookup returns CDR1 LNHDA and CDR2 SQIVND (reference sequence). CDR3 length: 13 residues. V was trimmed by 9 bases and J by 3 bases, leaving 11 bases between them.

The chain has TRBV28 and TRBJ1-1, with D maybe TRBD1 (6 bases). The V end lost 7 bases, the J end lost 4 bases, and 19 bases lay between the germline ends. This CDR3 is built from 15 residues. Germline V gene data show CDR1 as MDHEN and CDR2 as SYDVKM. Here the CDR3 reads CASTLRAGATTEAFF. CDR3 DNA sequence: TGTGCCAGCACCCTTAGGGCAGGGGCGACCACTGAAGCTTTCTTT.

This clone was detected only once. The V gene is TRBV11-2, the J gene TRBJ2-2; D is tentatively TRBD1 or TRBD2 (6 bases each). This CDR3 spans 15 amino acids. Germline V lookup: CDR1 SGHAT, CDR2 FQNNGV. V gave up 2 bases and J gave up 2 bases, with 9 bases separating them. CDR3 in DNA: TGTGCCAGCAGCTTATGGGGGGCAAACACCGGGGAGCTGTTTTTT. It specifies CASSLWGANTGELFF.

CDR3 in amino acids: CASSFRQSSSYEQYF. CDR3 in DNA: TGTGCCAGCAGCTTCCGACAGTCCAGCTCCTACGAGCAGTACTTC. The rearrangement links TRBV5-4 to TRBJ2-5, with a tentative D call TRBD1 (5 bases). The J call may be wrong; the DNA end is better matched by TRBJ2-7. CDR3 length: 15 residues. Germline V lookup: CDR1 SGHNT, CDR2 YYREEE (reference sequence).

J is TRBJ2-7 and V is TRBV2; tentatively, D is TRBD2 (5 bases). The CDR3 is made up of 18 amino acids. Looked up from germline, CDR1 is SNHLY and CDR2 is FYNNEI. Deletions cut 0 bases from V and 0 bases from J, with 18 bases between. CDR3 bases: TGTGCCAGCAGTGAAGCGCCCGGCGGTAGCGTCCTCTCCTACGAGCAGTACTTC. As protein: CASSEAPGGSVLSYEQYF. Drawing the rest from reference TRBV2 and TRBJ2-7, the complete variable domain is EPEVTQTPSHQVTQMGQEVILRCVPISNHLYFYWYRQILGQKVEFLVSFYNNEISEKSEIFDDQFSVERPDGSNFTLKIRSTKLEDSAMYFCASSEAPGGSVLSYEQYFGPGTRLTVT.

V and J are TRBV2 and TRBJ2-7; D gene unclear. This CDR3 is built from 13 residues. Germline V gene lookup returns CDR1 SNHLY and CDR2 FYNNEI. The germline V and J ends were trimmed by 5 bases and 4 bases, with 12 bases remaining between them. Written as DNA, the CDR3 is TGTGCCAGCAGTCAATACCAGGATTACGAGCAGTACTTC. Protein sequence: CASSQYQDYEQYF. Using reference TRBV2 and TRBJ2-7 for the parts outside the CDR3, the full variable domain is EPEVTQTPSHQVTQMGQEVILRCVPISNHLYFYWYRQILGQKVEFLVSFYNNEISEKSEIFDDQFSVERPDGSNFTLKIRSTKLEDSAMYFCASSQYQDYEQYFGPGTRLTVT.

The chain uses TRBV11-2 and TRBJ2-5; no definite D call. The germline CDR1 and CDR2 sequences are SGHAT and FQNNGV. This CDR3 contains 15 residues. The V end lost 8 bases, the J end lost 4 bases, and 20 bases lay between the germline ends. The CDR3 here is CASGIMSTLRETQYF. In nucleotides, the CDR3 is TGTGCCAGCGGAATTATGAGTACCCTCCGAGAGACCCAGTACTTC.

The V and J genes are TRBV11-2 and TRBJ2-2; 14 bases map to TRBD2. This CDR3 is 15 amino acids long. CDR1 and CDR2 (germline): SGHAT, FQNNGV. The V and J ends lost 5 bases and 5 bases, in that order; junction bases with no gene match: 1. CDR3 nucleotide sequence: TGTGCCAGCAGCGGACTAGCGGGAGGAACCGGGGAGCTGTTTTTT. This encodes CASSGLAGGTGELFF.

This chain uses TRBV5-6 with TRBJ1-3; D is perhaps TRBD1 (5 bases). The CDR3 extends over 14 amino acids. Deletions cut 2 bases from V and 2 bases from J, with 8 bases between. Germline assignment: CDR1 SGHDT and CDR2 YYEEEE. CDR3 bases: TGTGCCAGCAGCTTCCAGGGTGCTGGAAACACCATATATTTT. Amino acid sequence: CASSFQGAGNTIYF. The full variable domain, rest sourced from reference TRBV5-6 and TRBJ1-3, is DAGVTQSPTHLIKTRGQQVTLRCSPKSGHDTVSWYQQALGQGPQFIFQYYEEEERQRGNFPDRFSGHQFPNYSSELNVNALLLGDSALYLCASSFQGAGNTIYFGEGSWLTVV.

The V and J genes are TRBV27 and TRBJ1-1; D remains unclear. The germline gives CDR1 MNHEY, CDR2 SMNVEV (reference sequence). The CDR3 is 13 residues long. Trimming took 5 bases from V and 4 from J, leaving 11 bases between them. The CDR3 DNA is TGTGCCAGCAGTCTTGAGATTTTCACTGAAGCTTTCTTT. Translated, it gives CASSLEIFTEAFF.

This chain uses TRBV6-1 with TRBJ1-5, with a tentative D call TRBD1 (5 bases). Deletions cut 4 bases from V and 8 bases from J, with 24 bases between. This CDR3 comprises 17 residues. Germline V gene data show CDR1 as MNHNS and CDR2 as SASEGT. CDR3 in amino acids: CASSGLQGLDPVEPQHF. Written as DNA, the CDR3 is TGTGCCAGCAGTGGATTGCAGGGATTGGACCCCGTTGAGCCCCAGCATTTT.

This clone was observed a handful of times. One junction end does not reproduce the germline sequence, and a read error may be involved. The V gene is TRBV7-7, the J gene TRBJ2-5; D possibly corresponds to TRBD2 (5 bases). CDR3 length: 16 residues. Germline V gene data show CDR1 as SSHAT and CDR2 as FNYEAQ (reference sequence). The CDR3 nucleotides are TGTGCTAGCAGCCTTGGACGGACTCTCCGCCAAGAGACCCAGTACTTC. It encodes CASSLGRTLRQETQYF.

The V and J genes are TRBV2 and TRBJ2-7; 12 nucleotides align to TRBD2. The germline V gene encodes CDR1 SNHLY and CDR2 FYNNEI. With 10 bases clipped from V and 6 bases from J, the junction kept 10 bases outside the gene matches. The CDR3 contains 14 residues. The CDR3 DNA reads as TGTGCCACCCTAGCGGGAGGGGTAGGGTTCGAGCAGTACTTC. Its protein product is CATLAGGVGFEQYF.

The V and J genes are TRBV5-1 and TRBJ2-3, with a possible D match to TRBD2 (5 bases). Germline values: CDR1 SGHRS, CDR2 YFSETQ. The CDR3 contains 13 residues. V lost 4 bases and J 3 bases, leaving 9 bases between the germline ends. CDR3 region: CASSQIATDTQYF. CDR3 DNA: TGCGCCAGCAGCCAGATAGCGACAGATACGCAGTATTTT.

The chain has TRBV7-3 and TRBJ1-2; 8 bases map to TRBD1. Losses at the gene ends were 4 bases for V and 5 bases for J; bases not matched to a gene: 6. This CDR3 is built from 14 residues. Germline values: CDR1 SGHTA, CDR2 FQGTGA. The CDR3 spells CASSSGQGSYGYTF. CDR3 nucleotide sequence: TGTGCCAGCAGCTCAGGACAGGGATCGTATGGCTACACCTTC.

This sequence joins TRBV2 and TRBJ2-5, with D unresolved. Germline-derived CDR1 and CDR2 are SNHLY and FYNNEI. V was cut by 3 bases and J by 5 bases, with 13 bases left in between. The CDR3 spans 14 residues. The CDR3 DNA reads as TGTGCCAGCAGTGAGTTCGCCGGGTCGGAGACCCAGTACTTC. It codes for CASSEFAGSETQYF.

CDR3 residues: CASSAGTYGYTF. The CDR3, as DNA: TGTGCCAGCAGTGCGGGGACCTATGGCTACACCTTC. This chain uses TRBV2 with TRBJ1-2; tentative D call: TRBD1 (5 bases). Germline V lookup: CDR1 SNHLY, CDR2 FYNNEI. V lost 4 bases, J lost 4 bases, and 7 bases lay in between. This CDR3 is built from 12 residues.

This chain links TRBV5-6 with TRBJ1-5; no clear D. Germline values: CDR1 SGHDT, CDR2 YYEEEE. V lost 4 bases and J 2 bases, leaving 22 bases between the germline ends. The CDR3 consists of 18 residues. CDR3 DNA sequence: TGTGCCAGCAGCAGCGCCGGGCCGAAATTGGCCGGCAATCAGCCCCAGCATTTT. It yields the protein CASSSAGPKLAGNQPQHF.

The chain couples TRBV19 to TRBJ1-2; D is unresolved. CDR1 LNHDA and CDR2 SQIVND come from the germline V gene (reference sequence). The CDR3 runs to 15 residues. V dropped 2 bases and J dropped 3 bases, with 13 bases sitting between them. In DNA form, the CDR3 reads TGTGCCAGTAGTATAATCTCCGGAGGGCACTATGGCTACACCTTC. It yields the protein CASSIISGGHYGYTF.

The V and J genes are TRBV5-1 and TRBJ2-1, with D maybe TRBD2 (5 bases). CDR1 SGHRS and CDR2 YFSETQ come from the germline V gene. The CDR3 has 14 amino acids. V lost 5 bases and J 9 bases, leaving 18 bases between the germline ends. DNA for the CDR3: TGCGCCAGCAGTCCCACGGAGGCCCTGGGTGAGCAGTTCTTC. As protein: CASSPTEALGEQFF.

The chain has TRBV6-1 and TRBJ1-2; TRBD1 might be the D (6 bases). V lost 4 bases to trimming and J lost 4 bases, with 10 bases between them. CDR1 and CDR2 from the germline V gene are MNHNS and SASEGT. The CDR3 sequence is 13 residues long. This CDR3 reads CASSAGATYGYTF. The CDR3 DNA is TGTGCCAGCAGTGCAGGGGCTACCTATGGCTACACCTTC.

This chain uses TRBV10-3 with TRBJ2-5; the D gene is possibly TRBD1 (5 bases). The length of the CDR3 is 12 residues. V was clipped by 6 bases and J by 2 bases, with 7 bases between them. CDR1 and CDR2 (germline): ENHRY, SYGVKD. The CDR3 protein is CAIRDNQETQYF. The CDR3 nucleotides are TGTGCCATCAGGGACAATCAAGAGACCCAGTACTTC.

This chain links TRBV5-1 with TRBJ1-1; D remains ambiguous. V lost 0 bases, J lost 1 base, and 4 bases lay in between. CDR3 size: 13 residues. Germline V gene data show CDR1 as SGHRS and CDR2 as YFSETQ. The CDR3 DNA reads TGCGCCAGCAGCTTGGGGGGGAACACTGAAGCTTTCTTT. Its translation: CASSLGGNTEAFF.

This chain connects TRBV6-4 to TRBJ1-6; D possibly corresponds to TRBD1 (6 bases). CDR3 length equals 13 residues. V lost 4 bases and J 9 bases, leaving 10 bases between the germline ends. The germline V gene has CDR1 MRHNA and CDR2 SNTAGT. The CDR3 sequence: CASSAEQGSPLHF. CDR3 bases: TGTGCCAGCAGTGCGGAACAGGGTTCACCCCTCCACTTT.

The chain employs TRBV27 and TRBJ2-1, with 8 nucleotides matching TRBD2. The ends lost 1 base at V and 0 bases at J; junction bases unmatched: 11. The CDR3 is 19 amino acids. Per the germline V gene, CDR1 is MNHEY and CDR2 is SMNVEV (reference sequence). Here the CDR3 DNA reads TGTGCCAGCAGTTTATTATCCAGCGGGAGTTATAGCTCCTACAATGAGCAGTTCTTC. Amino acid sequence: CASSLLSSGSYSSYNEQFF.

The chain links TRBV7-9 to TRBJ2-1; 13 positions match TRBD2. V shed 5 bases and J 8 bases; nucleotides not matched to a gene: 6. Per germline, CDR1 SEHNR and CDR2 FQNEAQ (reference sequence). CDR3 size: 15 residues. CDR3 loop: CASSQTSGRFDEQFF. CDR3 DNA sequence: TGTGCCAGCAGCCAGACTAGCGGGAGGTTCGATGAGCAGTTCTTC.